The 28 T cell receptor beta chains in this list originate from one sample, sequenced in a study of cytomegalovirus exposure and HLA in healthy donors. The PCR had 60 Vbeta and 13 Jbeta primers. Repertoires were generated with immunoSEQ multiplex PCR, while TCRdb's copy carries only in-frame clones and drops some. The sample consists of fewer than 250,000 clones, 65% to 85% of them appearing once. The sequenced material came from PBMCs. These receptors came from a man aged 25 to 40 in good health and CMV-seronegative.

The chain employs TRBV4-1 and TRBJ1-2; 7 positions agree with TRBD1. The germline V gene encodes CDR1 MGHRA and CDR2 YSYEKL. The CDR3 loop spans 14 amino acids. The trim removed 0 bases at V and 4 bases at J, leaving 2 bases unmatched. CDR3 amino acids: CASSQEGTAYGYTF. In DNA form, the CDR3 reads TGCGCCAGCAGCCAAGAGGGGACAGCCTATGGCTACACCTTC.

Comments on this clone: The sample carries other DNA sequences with the same CDR3. V and J are TRBV18 and TRBJ2-1; unclear D gene. Trimming stripped 2 bases from V and 6 bases from J, with 5 bases between. This CDR3 has 12 residues. Germline CDR1 KGHSH, CDR2 LQKENI. CDR3 DNA sequence: TGTGCCAGCTCACCAGGCGGCAATGAGCAGTTCTTC. Residues: CASSPGGNEQFF.

This chain links TRBV28 with TRBJ2-1; D possibly corresponds to TRBD2 (5 bases). Trimming took off 8 bases at V and 9 bases at J, with 11 bases between the two ends. Germline loops: CDR1 MDHEN, CDR2 SYDVKM. The CDR3 extends over 11 amino acids. The CDR3 loop is CASGTGFEQFF. DNA for the CDR3: TGTGCCAGCGGAACGGGGTTTGAGCAGTTCTTC.

The table lists this clone with a few counts. J is TRBJ2-7 and V is TRBV7-9; 10 bases map to TRBD1. J was trimmed by 6 bases and V by 3 bases; bases with no gene match: 8. The CDR3 consists of 15 residues. Looked up from germline, CDR1 is SEHNR and CDR2 is FQNEAQ (reference sequence). The CDR3 sequence: CASSLGQGISSEQYF. For the CDR3, the DNA is TGTGCCAGCAGCTTGGGACAGGGGATATCGTCCGAGCAGTACTTC. Drawing the rest from reference TRBV7-9 and TRBJ2-7, the complete variable domain is DTGVSQNPRHKITKRGQNVTFRCDPISEHNRLYWYRQTLGQGPEFLTYFQNEAQLEKSRLLSDRFSAERPKGSFSTLEIQRTEQGDSAMYLCASSLGQGISSEQYFGPGTRLTVT.

With respect to this clone: One end of the junction does not line up with germline, which may come from a read error. The chain carries TRBV19 and TRBJ2-6; 8 bases line up with TRBD1. The CDR3 contains 14 residues. Germline lookup yields CDR1 LNHDA and CDR2 SQIVND (reference sequence). The DNA of the CDR3 is TGTGCCACCCTGGACAGGGCTGGGGCCAGCGTCCTGACTTTC. Protein: CATLDRAGASVLTF.

Turning to this clone: The CDR3 end shows no conserved phenylalanine or tryptophan, and so a read error is likely. The DNA is left out, because the CDR3 cannot be placed on it with certainty; the CDR3 is given as TCRdb lists it. This chain uses TRBV19 with TRBJ1-4; the table's D call of TRBD1 was not tested on the DNA. Germline-derived CDR1 and CDR2 are LNHDA and SQIVND (reference sequence). The CDR3 is 12 amino acids long, termini counted. CDR3 amino acids: CASTKRGGRGKG.

The rearrangement joins TRBV6-5 to TRBJ1-1; D not certain. V was trimmed by 4 bases and J by 3 bases, leaving 12 bases between them. The CDR3 extends over 14 amino acids. Germline V lookup: CDR1 MNHEY, CDR2 SVGAGI. The CDR3 is CASSWRGGHTEAFF. The CDR3 region has the DNA TGTGCCAGCAGTTGGAGAGGTGGCCACACTGAAGCTTTCTTT.

The rearrangement joins TRBV6-5 to TRBJ1-5, with D hard to call. The CDR3 sequence is 12 residues long. Germline loops: CDR1 MNHEY, CDR2 SVGAGI. Trimming took 7 bases from V and 3 from J, leaving 7 bases between them. The CDR3: CASMGINQPQHF. CDR3 DNA: TGTGCCAGCATGGGCATCAATCAGCCCCAGCATTTT.

The genes are TRBV11-2 and TRBJ1-2; possible D gene TRBD1, 5 bases. CDR3 length: 11 residues. Per the germline V gene, CDR1 is SGHAT and CDR2 is FQNNGV. Trimming stripped 10 bases from V and 5 bases from J, with 11 bases between. The chain's CDR3 is CATLGGYGYTF. In DNA, the CDR3 is TGTGCCACCCTGGGGGGATATGGCTACACCTTC.

The rearrangement uses TRBV15 and TRBJ1-2; TRBD1 aligns across 11 bases. CDR3 length equals 17 residues. Germline V gene sequence: CDR1 LNHNV, CDR2 YYDKDF (reference sequence). Germline trimming cut 5 bases from V and 0 bases from J; bases unmatched to any gene: 8. CDR3: CATSPGTGGTANYGYTF. The CDR3, as DNA: TGTGCCACCAGCCCCGGGACAGGGGGTACAGCTAACTATGGCTACACCTTC.

This clone was counted only a few times. CDR3 nucleotide sequence: TGTGCCAGCACCTCGCTCCCGGTCGCGTACACTGAAGCTTTCTTT. This gives the protein CASTSLPVAYTEAFF. The chain is built from TRBV6-5 and TRBJ1-1, with D uncertain. This CDR3 spans 15 amino acids. Germline loops: CDR1 MNHEY, CDR2 SVGAGI. With 7 bases removed from V and 3 bases from J, the gap between germline ends came to 18 bases.

The chain has TRBV7-2 and TRBJ1-1, with D perhaps TRBD1 (5 bases). The V gene's germline CDR1 is SGHTA and CDR2 FQGNSA. The CDR3 extends over 15 amino acids. Trimming removed 5 bases at V and 1 base at J, with 14 bases between. CDR3: CASSPSRTPNTEAFF. DNA of the CDR3: TGTGCCAGCAGCCCGTCGAGGACACCGAACACTGAAGCTTTCTTT. Combining the CDR3 with reference TRBV7-2 and TRBJ1-1 gives the whole variable domain GAGVSQSPSNKVTEKGKDVELRCDPISGHTALYWYRQSLGQGLEFLIYFQGNSAPDKSGLPSDRFSAERTGGSVSTLTIQRTQQEDSAVYLCASSPSRTPNTEAFFGQGTRLTVV.

The V and J genes are TRBV10-3 and TRBJ1-6; unclear D gene. Germline V CDR1 and CDR2: ENHRY, SYGVKD. The CDR3 consists of 14 residues. V lost 6 bases to trimming and J lost 5 bases, with 11 bases between them. CDR3 in DNA: TGTGCCATCAGGGCGGAAGGAGATAATTCACCCCTCCACTTT. Its translation: CAIRAEGDNSPLHF.

The chain recombines TRBV7-6 with TRBJ2-1, with D hard to call. The CDR3 length is 13 residues. Trimming pared 5 bases from V and 15 bases from J, leaving 20 bases between. Per the germline V gene, CDR1 is SGHVS and CDR2 is FNYEAQ. The CDR3 loop reads CASSAGRPALRFF. CDR3 sequence (DNA): TGTGCCAGCAGCGCAGGAAGGCCGGCATTGCGGTTCTTC.

J is TRBJ2-3 and V is TRBV7-9, with 7 bases fitting TRBD1. The CDR3 runs 16 residues. CDR1 SEHNR and CDR2 FQNEAQ come from the germline V gene (reference sequence). After removal of 5 bases from V and 4 bases from J, the junction contained 12 bases not matched to a gene. The CDR3 DNA reads TGTGCCAGCAGCGTCGGACACAGGGGATTCGCAGATACGCAGTATTTT. The encoded protein is CASSVGHRGFADTQYF.

The V gene is TRBV14, the J gene TRBJ1-2; D call uncertain. In germline, CDR1 is SGHDN, CDR2 FVKESK. Trimming shortened V by 3 bases and J by 0 bases, and 14 bases separated the two germline ends. The CDR3 is 16 amino acids. CDR3 amino acids: CASSQSGEGANYGYTF. CDR3 bases: TGTGCCAGCAGCCAGAGCGGTGAGGGAGCTAACTATGGCTACACCTTC.

The chain has TRBV6-1 and TRBJ2-7; maybe TRBD1 (5 bases). The length of the CDR3 is 14 residues. V shed 6 bases and J shed 3 bases, with 15 bases lying between them. From germline, CDR1 is MNHNS and CDR2 SASEGT. CDR3 protein: CASRTVGENYEQYF. The CDR3, as DNA: TGTGCCAGCAGAACAGTAGGGGAAAACTACGAGCAGTACTTC.

J is TRBJ2-7 and V is TRBV6-5, with TRBD1 matching 7 bases. J lost 3 bases, V lost 6 bases, and 8 bases had no gene match. Germline CDR1 reads MNHEY; CDR2 reads SVGAGI. This CDR3 is built from 14 residues. The CDR3 is CASSRQGLDYEQYF. The CDR3 nucleotides are TGTGCCAGCAGCCGACAGGGTCTGGACTACGAGCAGTACTTC.

The V gene is TRBV5-1, the J gene TRBJ1-1; no clear D gene. Germline V gives CDR1 SGHRS, CDR2 YFSETQ. V was clipped by 4 bases and J by 1 base, with 11 bases between them. CDR3 length: 14 residues. This CDR3 is CASSPEGRNTEAFF. DNA of the CDR3: TGCGCCAGCAGCCCCGAAGGGAGGAACACTGAAGCTTTCTTT. The full variable domain, with the rest looked up from reference TRBV5-1 and TRBJ1-1, is KAGVTQTPRYLIKTRGQQVTLSCSPISGHRSVSWYQQTPGQGLQFLFEYFSETQRNKGNFPGRFSGRQFSNSRSEMNVSTLELGDSALYLCASSPEGRNTEAFFGQGTRLTVV.

The rearrangement joins TRBV28 to TRBJ1-4, with D possibly matching TRBD1 (6 bases). CDR1 and CDR2 (germline): MDHEN, SYDVKM. V shed 3 bases and J shed 1 base, with 12 bases lying between them. The CDR3 runs to 16 residues. CDR3 sequence reads: CASSFPQGGTNEKLFF. In nucleotides, the CDR3 is TGTGCCAGCAGTTTCCCACAGGGTGGAACTAATGAAAAACTGTTTTTT. Full variable domain (outside the CDR3, taken from reference TRBV28 and TRBJ1-4): DVKVTQSSRYLVKRTGEKVFLECVQDMDHENMFWYRQDPGLGLRLIYFSYDVKMKEKGDIPEGYSVSREKKERFSLILESASTNQTSMYLCASSFPQGGTNEKLFFGSGTQLSVL.

V usage is TRBV28 and J usage is TRBJ2-5; TRBD1 might be the D (5 bases). V was clipped by 2 bases and J by 3 bases, with 13 bases between them. Germline CDR1 and CDR2: MDHEN and SYDVKM. The CDR3 totals 15 residues. The DNA of the CDR3 is TGTGCCAGCAGTTTAAGGCAGGGTTTGAAAGAGACCCAGTACTTC. This gives the protein CASSLRQGLKETQYF.

In this sample, this clone turned up a few times. V and J are TRBV5-4 and TRBJ2-2, with 7 bases fitting TRBD2. CDR3 length equals 16 residues. Losses at the gene ends were 3 bases for V and 2 bases for J; bases not matched to a gene: 7. The germline V gene has CDR1 SGHNT and CDR2 YYREEE (reference sequence). CDR3 loop: CASSWWTSLNTGELFF. As DNA, the CDR3 is TGTGCCAGCAGCTGGTGGACTAGTCTCAACACCGGGGAGCTGTTTTTT.

This clone was detected a few times. The rearrangement joins TRBV7-2 to TRBJ1-2; TRBD1 might be the D (5 bases). The V and J ends lost 1 base and 4 bases respectively, with 13 bases between them. Germline CDR1 is SGHTA and CDR2 is FQGNSA. The CDR3 extends over 15 amino acids. The CDR3 reads CASSLGLTGPYGYTF. The DNA of the CDR3 is TGTGCCAGCAGCTTAGGGCTAACAGGCCCCTATGGCTACACCTTC.

The rearrangement joins TRBV19 to TRBJ2-3; a weak D match, TRBD2 (6 bases). Trimming took off 3 bases at V and 11 bases at J, with 9 bases between the two ends. Germline CDR1 is LNHDA and CDR2 is SQIVND (reference sequence). CDR3 length equals 11 residues. The CDR3 loop reads CASSMREVQYF. CDR3 bases: TGTGCCAGTAGTATGCGGGAAGTGCAGTATTTT. The full variable domain, in which reference TRBV19 and TRBJ2-3 provide the parts outside the CDR3, is DGGITQSPKYLFRKEGQNVTLSCEQNLNHDAMYWYRQDPGQGLRLIYYSQIVNDFQKGDIAEGYSVSREKKESFPLTVTSAQKNPTAFYLCASSMREVQYFGPGTRLTVL.

The rearrangement joins TRBV9 to TRBJ1-1; TRBD1 might be the D (6 bases). CDR3 length equals 17 residues. CDR1 and CDR2 (germline): SGDLS, YYNGEE. Trimming removed 1 base at V and 0 bases at J, with 16 bases between. The DNA of the CDR3 is TGTGCCAGCAGCGTAAACAGGGAAGTTGGGATGAACACTGAAGCTTTCTTT. Amino acid sequence: CASSVNREVGMNTEAFF.

This chain joins TRBV6-5 and TRBJ2-3; TRBD2 matches 7 bases. This CDR3 region has 16 residues. V was clipped by 2 bases and J by 4 bases; unmatched bases: 9. CDR1 and CDR2 (germline): MNHEY, SVGAGI. The CDR3 DNA follows: TGTGCCAGCAGTTACGGGCGGGGGATAGAGGCAGATACGCAGTATTTT. It translates to CASSYGRGIEADTQYF.

This clone was seen a few times. The sample holds other DNA sequences that translate to the same CDR3. V usage is TRBV20-1 and J usage is TRBJ2-3, with D hard to call. This CDR3 is 11 amino acids long. V lost 3 bases, J lost 5 bases, and 6 bases lay in between. Germline CDR1 is DFQATT and CDR2 is SNEGSKA (reference sequence). The CDR3 is CSASRRDTQYF. For the CDR3, the DNA is TGCAGTGCTAGCAGAAGAGATACGCAGTATTTT.

The rearrangement links TRBV6-1 to TRBJ2-7, with D unresolved. The germline gives CDR1 MNHNS, CDR2 SASEGT. V was cut by 4 bases and J by 4 bases, with 14 bases left in between. The CDR3 runs 14 residues. For the CDR3, the DNA is TGTGCCAGCAGTGTAGCTGGTGGTGCGTACGAGCAGTACTTC. Its protein product is CASSVAGGAYEQYF.